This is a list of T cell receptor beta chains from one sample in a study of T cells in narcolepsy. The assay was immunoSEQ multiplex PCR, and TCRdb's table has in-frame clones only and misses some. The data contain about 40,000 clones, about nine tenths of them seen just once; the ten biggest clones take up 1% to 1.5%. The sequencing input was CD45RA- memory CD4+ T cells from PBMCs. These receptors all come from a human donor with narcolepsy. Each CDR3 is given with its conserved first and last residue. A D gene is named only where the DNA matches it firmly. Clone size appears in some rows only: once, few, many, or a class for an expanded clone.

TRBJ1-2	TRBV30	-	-	CAWSVSRVDYGYTF	TGTGCCTGGAGTGTATCCAGGGTGGACTATGGCTACACCTTC
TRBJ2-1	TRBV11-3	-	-	CASSLVGLGENEQFF	TGTGCCAGCAGCTTAGTAGGTTTAGGGGAGAATGAGCAGTTCTTC
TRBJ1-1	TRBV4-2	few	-	CASSQESVGGRTEAFF	TGTGCCAGCAGCCAAGAGTCAGTGGGGGGGAGGACTGAAGCTTTCTTT
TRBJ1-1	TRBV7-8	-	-	CASSSRGGITEAFF	TGTGCCAGCAGCTCAAGGGGGGGCATCACTGAAGCTTTCTTT
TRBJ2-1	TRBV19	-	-	CASSIPGDNEQFF	TGTGCCAGTAGTATACCAGGAGACAATGAGCAGTTCTTC
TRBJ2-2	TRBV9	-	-	CASSPNGVGELFF	TGTGCCAGCAGTCCCAACGGGGTCGGGGAGCTGTTTTTT
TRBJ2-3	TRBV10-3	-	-	CAISDQGRDTQYF	TGTGCCATCAGTGACCAGGGGAGAGATACGCAGTATTTT
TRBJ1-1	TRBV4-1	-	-	CASSQATGGEAFF	TGCGCCAGCAGCCAAGCGACAGGAGGTGAAGCTTTCTTT
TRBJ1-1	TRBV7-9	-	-	CASSVRMNTEAFF	TGTGCCAGCAGCGTCAGGATGAACACTGAAGCTTTCTTT
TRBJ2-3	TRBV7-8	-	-	CASSLRSRGPTDTQYF	TGTGCCAGCAGCTTACGATCCCGGGGCCCCACAGATACGCAGTATTTT
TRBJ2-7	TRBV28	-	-	CASSSAPGYEQYF	TGTGCCAGCAGTTCTGCTCCGGGATACGAGCAGTACTTC
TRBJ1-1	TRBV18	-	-	CASSPPDVSAFF	TGTGCCAGCTCACCACCTGATGTCTCGGCTTTCTTT
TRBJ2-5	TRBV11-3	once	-	CASSSRGAGRETQYF	TGTGCCAGCAGCTCCCGGGGGGCAGGGAGAGAGACCCAGTACTTC
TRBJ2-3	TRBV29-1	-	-	CSVEETSDTQYF	TGCAGCGTTGAAGAGACCTCAGATACGCAGTATTTT
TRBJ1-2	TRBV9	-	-	CASSVEGSLGGYTF	TGTGCCAGCAGCGTAGAGGGGTCCTTGGGGGGCTACACCTTC
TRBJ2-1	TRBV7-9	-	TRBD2	CASSPGLAGVQGVF	TGTGCCAGCAGCCCGGGACTAGCGGGAGTTCAAGGTGTCTTC
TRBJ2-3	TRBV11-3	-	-	CASSLDGSTDTQYF	TGTGCCAGCAGCTTAGACGGGAGCACAGATACGCAGTATTTT
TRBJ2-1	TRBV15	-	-	CATSRDRVSTQGQFF	TGTGCCACCAGCAGAGATCGGGTCAGCACCCAGGGGCAGTTCTTC
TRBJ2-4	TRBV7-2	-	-	CASSLGDIQYF	TGTGCCAGCAGCTTAGGGGACATTCAGTACTTC
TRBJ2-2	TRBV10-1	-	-	CASSEISATSATGELFF	TGCGCCAGCAGTGAGATTAGCGCCACGTCGGCCACCGGGGAGCTGTTTTTT
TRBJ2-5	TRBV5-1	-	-	CASSIRGGETQYF	TGCGCCAGCAGCATCAGGGGGGGAGAGACCCAGTACTTC
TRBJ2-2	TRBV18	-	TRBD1	CASSPSGQNTGELFF	TGTGCCAGCTCACCATCGGGACAGAATACCGGGGAGCTGTTTTTT
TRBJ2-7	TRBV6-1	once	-	CASGSYTYEQYF	TGTGCCAGCGGATCCTATACCTACGAGCAGTACTTC
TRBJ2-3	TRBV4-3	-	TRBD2	CASSQDGGTSSTQYF	TGCGCCAGCAGCCAAGACGGGGGGACTTCAAGTACGCAGTATTTT
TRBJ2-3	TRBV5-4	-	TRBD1	CASSMGQYTDTQYF	TGTGCCAGCAGCATGGGACAGTACACAGATACGCAGTATTTT
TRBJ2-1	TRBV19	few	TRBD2	CASVSGGVNEQLF	TGTGCCAGTGTCTCGGGGGGGGTTAATGAGCAGCTCTTC
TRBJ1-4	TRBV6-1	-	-	CASSEEGYNEKLFF	TGTGCCAGCAGTGAAGAAGGTTACAATGAAAAACTGTTTTTT
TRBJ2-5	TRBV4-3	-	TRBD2	CASSQDTQRGEETQYF	TGCGCCAGCAGCCAAGATACCCAGCGGGGGGAAGAGACCCAGTACTTC
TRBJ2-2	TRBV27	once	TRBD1	CASSRQGARTGELFF	TGTGCCAGTAGCCGACAGGGGGCGCGGACCGGGGAGCTGTTTTTT
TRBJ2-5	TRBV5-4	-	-	CASSSGEQGSQYF	TGTGCCAGCAGCTCGGGTGAGCAAGGATCCCAGTACTTC
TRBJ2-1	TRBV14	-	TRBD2	CASSPLSIRLAQEQFF	TGTGCCAGCAGCCCTCTATCCATCCGACTAGCCCAAGAGCAGTTCTTC
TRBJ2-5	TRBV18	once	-	CASSPVDGLQETQYF	TGTGCCAGCTCACCCGTGGACGGACTCCAAGAGACCCAGTACTTC
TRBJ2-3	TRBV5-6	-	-	CAVSIGRGGTDTQYF	TGTGCCGTCTCAATAGGACGGGGCGGGACAGATACGCAGTATTTT
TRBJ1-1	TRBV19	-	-	CASRDGLNTEAFF	TGTGCCAGTAGGGACGGATTGAACACTGAAGCTTTCTTT
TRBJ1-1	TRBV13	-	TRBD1	CASSFGRGGFTEAFF	TGTGCCAGCAGCTTCGGAAGAGGGGGCTTCACTGAAGCTTTCTTT
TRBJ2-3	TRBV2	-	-	CAATEWGTDTQYF	TGTGCCGCCACCGAGTGGGGCACAGATACGCAGTATTTT
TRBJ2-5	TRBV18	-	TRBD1	CASSALTGGQETQYF	TGTGCCAGCTCTGCCTTGACAGGGGGGCAAGAGACCCAGTACTTC
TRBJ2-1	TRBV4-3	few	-	CASSQQRETRLNEQFF	TGCGCCAGCAGCCAACAGAGGGAGACCAGGTTAAATGAGCAGTTCTTC
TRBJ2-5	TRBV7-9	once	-	CASSNQKYQETQYF	TGTGCCAGCTCGAATCAGAAGTACCAAGAGACCCAGTACTTC
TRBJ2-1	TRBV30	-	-	CAWSELGVEQFF	TGTGCCTGGAGTGAATTGGGCGTTGAGCAGTTCTTC
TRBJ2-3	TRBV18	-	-	CASSPSNRDPAGTQYF	TGTGCCAGCTCACCAAGTAACCGGGACCCCGCCGGGACGCAGTATTTT
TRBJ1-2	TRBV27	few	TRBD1	CASSTRQGGYGYTF	TGTGCCAGCAGTACCCGACAGGGCGGCTATGGCTACACCTTC
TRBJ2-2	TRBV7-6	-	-	CASSSRPRAGGELFF	TGTGCCAGCTCCTCTCGGCCGCGCGCGGGCGGGGAGCTGTTTTTT
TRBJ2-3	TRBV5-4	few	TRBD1	CASSPPMTGGVTDTQYF	TGTGCCAGCAGCCCACCAATGACAGGGGGCGTAACAGATACGCAGTATTTT
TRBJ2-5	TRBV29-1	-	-	CSVGQSGETQYF	TGCAGCGTTGGGCAGTCTGGGGAGACCCAGTACTTC
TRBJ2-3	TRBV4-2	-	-	CASSQDLWDTQYF	TGTGCCAGCAGCCAAGATCTTTGGGATACGCAGTATTTT
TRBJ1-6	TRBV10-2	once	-	CASGGVGNSPLHF	TGCGCCAGCGGGGGGGTGGGGAATTCACCCCTCCACTTT
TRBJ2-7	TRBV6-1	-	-	CASSSSTGRYEQYF	TGTGCCAGCAGTTCGTCGACAGGACGCTACGAGCAGTACTTC
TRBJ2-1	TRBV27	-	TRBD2	CASSLVRGGWNEQFF	TGTGCCAGCAGTTTAGTTCGGGGGGGCTGGAATGAGCAGTTCTTC
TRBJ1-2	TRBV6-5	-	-	CASSYISRGTYGYTF	TGTGCCAGCAGTTACATCAGTCGGGGAACTTATGGCTACACCTTC
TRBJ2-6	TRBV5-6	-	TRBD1	CASSRHSDRGYSGANVLTF	TGTGCCAGCAGCCGCCACTCGGACAGGGGCTACTCTGGGGCCAACGTCCTGACTTTC
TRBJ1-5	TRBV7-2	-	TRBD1	CASSSGTVSNQPQHF	TGTGCCAGCAGCTCCGGGACAGTAAGCAATCAGCCCCAGCATTTT
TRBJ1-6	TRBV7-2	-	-	CASSLVGSAYSPLHF	TGTGCCAGCAGCTTAGTGGGCAGCGCTTATTCACCCCTCCACTTT
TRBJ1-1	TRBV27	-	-	CASSPETRTEAFF	TGTGCCAGCAGTCCAGAGACACGAACTGAAGCTTTCTTT